The 15 T cell receptor beta chains listed next were all sequenced from one sample in a study of shared clonotypes between healthy human individuals. Some clones are missing from TCRdb's copy, which holds only in-frame ones; the method was immunoSEQ multiplex PCR. The repertoire has around 510,000 clones, around 81% of them found once; the top ten carry around 12%. Sequencing input: PBMCs. The receptor set was obtained from a woman in her forties in good health. Some clones in this sample may be carry-over from other donors' samples.

CDR3 nucleotides: TGTGCCAGCGGGGGGTGGGGCGAGACCCAGTACTTC. The encoded protein is CASGGWGETQYF. This chain uses TRBV28 with TRBJ2-5, with D possibly being TRBD2 (6 bases). CDR1 is MDHEN and CDR2 is SYDVKM in the germline V gene. The V end was cut by 8 bases, the J end by 5 bases, with 12 bases between. The CDR3 loop spans 12 amino acids. Filled out from reference TRBV28 and TRBJ2-5, the complete variable domain reads DVKVTQSSRYLVKRTGEKVFLECVQDMDHENMFWYRQDPGLGLRLIYFSYDVKMKEKGDIPEGYSVSREKKERFSLILESASTNQTSMYLCASGGWGETQYFGPGTRLLVL.

The chain is built from TRBV19 and TRBJ2-1, with 10 bases fitting TRBD2. V shed 10 bases, J shed 3 bases, and the junction held 9 bases outside the gene matches. The CDR3 has 15 amino acids. CDR1 and CDR2 (germline): LNHDA, SQIVND (reference sequence). For the CDR3, the DNA is TGTGCCACCCGGGTAGCGGGAGGCAACTACAATGAGCAGTTCTTC. Its translation: CATRVAGGNYNEQFF.

At least ten counts were recorded for this clone. This chain connects TRBV15 to TRBJ2-3; D is uncertain. The germline CDR1 and CDR2 sequences are LNHNV and YYDKDF (reference sequence). V was cut by 0 bases and J by 2 bases, with 9 bases left in between. The CDR3 length is 15 residues. The CDR3 region is CATSREGRLTDTQYF. The CDR3 DNA sequence: TGTGCCACCAGCAGAGAGGGAAGACTCACAGATACGCAGTATTTT.

The chain couples TRBV7-9 to TRBJ2-1, with TRBD2 matching 12 bases. The CDR3 loop spans 14 amino acids. Germline assignment: CDR1 SEHNR and CDR2 FQNEAQ (reference sequence). The V gene end was trimmed by 3 bases and the J gene end by 8 bases; junction bases not matched to a gene: 2. CDR3 bases: TGTGCCAGCAGCTTGACTAGCGGGGGCGATGAGCAGTTCTTC. This encodes CASSLTSGGDEQFF.

This chain links TRBV5-1 with TRBJ2-2, with D possibly being TRBD1 (6 bases). This CDR3 is 15 amino acids long. Germline values: CDR1 SGHRS, CDR2 YFSETQ. Trimming removed 4 bases at V and 7 bases at J, with 17 bases between. The CDR3 spells CASSAYRDRGGELFF. Written as DNA, the CDR3 is TGCGCCAGCAGCGCCTACAGGGATCGGGGCGGGGAGCTGTTTTTT.

This chain joins TRBV18 and TRBJ1-2; D is uncertain. Germline V gene sequence: CDR1 KGHSH, CDR2 LQKENI. V was trimmed by 3 bases and J by 7 bases, leaving 15 bases between them. This CDR3 is built from 14 residues. The CDR3 region has the DNA TGTGCCAGCTCACCGGAACCGAACCTCGCTGGCTACACCTTC. This codes for CASSPEPNLAGYTF.

Points on this clone: Germline is not matched at one junction end, which may reflect a read error. The chain combines TRBV7-9 with TRBJ2-2, with D perhaps TRBD1 or TRBD2 (5 bases each). The CDR3 consists of 14 residues. Germline V gene lookup returns CDR1 SEHNR and CDR2 FQNEAQ (reference sequence). CDR3 sequence (DNA): TGTGCCAGCAGCTTAGTTGTTGGGACCGAGGAGCTGTTTTTT. This encodes CASSLVVGTEELFF.

The count of this clone is one. This rearrangement joins TRBV9 to TRBJ1-2, with TRBD1 matching 8 bases. The CDR3 spans 16 residues. The J segment lost 2 bases and the V segment lost 4 bases, leaving 10 bases of the junction unmatched. Per germline, CDR1 SGDLS and CDR2 YYNGEE. The CDR3 coding sequence is TGTGCCAGCAGCCTACGGGACAGGAGACTCAACTATGGCTACACCTTC. This codes for CASSLRDRRLNYGYTF.

The chain employs TRBV9 and TRBJ2-5; D uncertain. Germline V gene data show CDR1 as SGDLS and CDR2 as YYNGEE. V lost 4 bases, J lost 2 bases, and 9 bases lay in between. This CDR3 has 13 residues. The CDR3 is CASSPRLQETQYF. CDR3 sequence (DNA): TGTGCCAGCAGCCCCCGGCTGCAAGAGACCCAGTACTTC.

The chain is built from TRBV30 and TRBJ1-3, with D unresolved. The germline gives CDR1 GTSNPN, CDR2 SVGIG (reference sequence). Trimming removed 5 bases from V and 0 bases from J, with 8 bases in between. CDR3 size: 13 residues. DNA for the CDR3: TGTGCCTGGGACTACAACTCTGGAAACACCATATATTTT. Protein sequence: CAWDYNSGNTIYF.

The rearrangement uses TRBV5-8 and TRBJ2-3; 9 nucleotides align to TRBD2. J gave up 3 bases and V 2 bases, and 7 bases lay outside the gene matches. CDR3 length equals 16 residues. Germline V CDR1 and CDR2: SGHTS, YDEGEE. CDR3 coding DNA: TGTGCCAGCAGCTTTGGATCTAGCGGGAATACAGATACGCAGTATTTT. Translating it yields CASSFGSSGNTDTQYF.

This clone occurred once. The chain carries TRBV5-4 and TRBJ2-3; D is ambiguous. This CDR3 is built from 12 residues. Germline assignment: CDR1 SGHNT and CDR2 YYREEE (reference sequence). The ends were cut back, 1 base at V and 9 bases at J, with 9 bases in the middle. This chain's CDR3 is CASSLIAGTQYF. In DNA, the CDR3 is TGTGCCAGCAGCTTGATAGCAGGAACGCAGTATTTT.

The chain is built from TRBV2 and TRBJ2-7; possibly TRBD2 for D (5 bases). CDR1 and CDR2 from the germline V gene are SNHLY and FYNNEI. The CDR3 spans 12 residues. The V gene lost 7 bases and the J gene lost 1 base, with 8 bases spanning the gap. The CDR3 nucleotides read TGTGCCAGCACCGGGGATTCCTACGAGCAGTACTTC. This codes for CASTGDSYEQYF.

The rearrangement links TRBV5-5 to TRBJ2-1; TRBD1 matches 8 bases. The trim removed 4 bases at V and 4 bases at J, leaving 7 bases unmatched. The germline CDR1 and CDR2 sequences are SGHKS and YYEKEE (reference sequence). CDR3 length equals 15 residues. The CDR3 nucleotides read TGTGCCAGCAGCCTGACAGGGGCTAAATACAATGAGCAGTTCTTC. It translates to CASSLTGAKYNEQFF.

This clone has just a few counts. The V and J genes are TRBV11-1 and TRBJ2-7, with D possibly TRBD2 on 6 matching bases. The CDR3 has 15 residues. Germline V gene lookup returns CDR1 SGHAT and CDR2 FQDESV (reference sequence). V dropped 1 base and J dropped 6 bases, with 16 bases sitting between them. The CDR3 nucleotides are TGTGCCAGCAGCTTAGGCGGGGTTAACCCTCTCGAGCAGTACTTC. Protein: CASSLGGVNPLEQYF.